The next 14 T cell receptor beta chains were all read from a single sample in a study of blood T cell repertoires in COVID-19. Sequencing was performed with immunoSEQ multiplex PCR; in TCRdb, only in-frame clones are kept and a portion is missing. The sample gives around 200,000 clones, roughly 84% of which show up once; approximately 2.6% is in the top ten. The sample was peripheral blood. These receptors were taken from a human donor with acute or convalescent COVID-19. The donor label of this sample is uncertain.

The rearrangement joins TRBV21-1 to TRBJ2-7; the table's D call, TRBD2, has no DNA check behind it. TRBV21-1 is flagged as a pseudogene. The CDR3 has 15 residues. The CDR3 DNA is TGTGCCAGCACCCTAAGAGAGCGGGAGCCCCACGAGCAGTACTTC. It translates to CASTLREREPHEQYF.

The V gene is TRBV5-1, the J gene TRBJ2-3, with 11 bases fitting TRBD2. With V trimmed by 0 bases and J by 2 bases, 2 bases remained unmatched. The CDR3 covers 16 residues. Germline V gene data show CDR1 as SGHRS and CDR2 as YFSETQ. The CDR3 reads CASSLELAGATDTQYF. The CDR3 DNA reads TGCGCCAGCAGCTTGGAACTAGCGGGGGCCACAGATACGCAGTATTTT. Complete variable domain (other parts from reference TRBV5-1 and TRBJ2-3): KAGVTQTPRYLIKTRGQQVTLSCSPISGHRSVSWYQQTPGQGLQFLFEYFSETQRNKGNFPGRFSGRQFSNSRSEMNVSTLELGDSALYLCASSLELAGATDTQYFGPGTRLTVL.

The chain joins TRBV7-3 to TRBJ2-3, with 7 bases matching TRBD1. J gave up 5 bases and V 1 base, and 6 bases lay outside the gene matches. This CDR3 has 15 amino acids. Looked up from germline, CDR1 is SGHTA and CDR2 is FQGTGA. The CDR3, as DNA: TGTGCCAGCAGCTTAAGACAGGGTTGGGGAGATACGCAGTATTTT. Translated: CASSLRQGWGDTQYF.

The rearrangement joins TRBV14 to TRBJ2-7; D is perhaps TRBD2 (6 bases). The CDR3 runs to 15 residues. Trimming stripped 3 bases from V and 2 bases from J, with 14 bases between. The germline CDR1 and CDR2 sequences are SGHDN and FVKESK. CDR3 coding DNA: TGTGCCAGCAGCCACCCAGCGGGTGAGGCCTACGAGCAGTACTTC. Translated: CASSHPAGEAYEQYF.

The chain carries TRBV5-1 and TRBJ1-1; tentative D call: TRBD1 (5 bases). V was trimmed by 2 bases and J by 5 bases, leaving 13 bases between them. CDR3 size: 14 residues. The germline V gene has CDR1 SGHRS and CDR2 YFSETQ. The CDR3 region is CASSFEGDGTEAFF. CDR3 nucleotides: TGCGCCAGCAGCTTTGAAGGGGATGGGACTGAAGCTTTCTTT.

This rearrangement joins TRBV27 to TRBJ2-2; TRBD2 agrees at 14 bases. This CDR3 is built from 17 residues. The germline V gene encodes CDR1 MNHEY and CDR2 SMNVEV (reference sequence). With 5 bases clipped from V and 4 bases from J, the junction kept 6 bases outside the gene matches. The CDR3 is CASSRGTSGRGTGELFF. As DNA, the CDR3 is TGTGCCAGCAGTCGTGGGACTAGCGGGAGAGGCACCGGGGAGCTGTTTTTT.

The chain joins TRBV28 to TRBJ2-5; 9 nucleotides match TRBD2. Germline V lookup: CDR1 MDHEN, CDR2 SYDVKM. V was pared by 3 bases and J by 5 bases, with 13 bases of the junction left unmatched. The CDR3 spans 17 residues. This CDR3 is CASSFGAGGTLRETQYF. The CDR3 DNA reads TGTGCCAGCAGTTTCGGAGCGGGAGGCACCTTGCGGGAGACCCAGTACTTC.

This chain joins TRBV7-8 and TRBJ2-2; the match to TRBD2 covers 7 bases. V lost 1 base to trimming and J lost 4 bases; unmatched junction nucleotides: 6. The V gene's germline CDR1 is SGHVS and CDR2 FQNEAQ. The CDR3 is 16 amino acids. Here the CDR3 DNA reads TGTGCCAGCAGCTTAGGTCTAGCGGCACTCACCGGGGAGCTGTTTTTT. This sequence encodes CASSLGLAALTGELFF.

CDR3 region: CASTPIREATEAFF. CDR3 DNA sequence: TGTGCCAGCACTCCCATCCGGGAGGCCACTGAAGCTTTCTTT. This sequence joins TRBV6-5 and TRBJ1-1; D gene unclear. Trimming took 7 bases from V and 4 from J, leaving 16 bases between them. This CDR3 has 14 residues. Germline CDR1 reads MNHEY; CDR2 reads SVGAGI.

V and J are TRBV27 and TRBJ2-3; TRBD2 matches 12 bases. CDR1 and CDR2 (germline): MNHEY, SMNVEV (reference sequence). The J segment lost 1 base and the V segment lost 2 bases, leaving 7 bases of the junction unmatched. The CDR3 has 18 amino acids. The CDR3 DNA follows: TGTGCCAGCAGTTTAGGGCTAGCGGGAGGGCCTGGCACAGATACGCAGTATTTT. It codes for CASSLGLAGGPGTDTQYF.

This chain joins TRBV3-1 (or the pseudogene TRBV3-2) and TRBJ2-7; perhaps TRBD2 as D (5 bases). This CDR3 has 15 amino acids. Germline CDR1 reads LGHDT; CDR2 reads YNNKEL (reference sequence). Trimming removed 2 bases from V and 2 bases from J, with 13 bases in between. The CDR3 here is CASSQLGGLAYEQYF. In nucleotides, the CDR3 is TGTGCCAGCAGCCAATTGGGCGGGTTGGCCTACGAGCAGTACTTC.

V and J are TRBV6-5 and TRBJ2-2, with 12 nucleotides matching TRBD1. V dropped 6 bases and J dropped 6; count of bases not matched to a gene: 5. This CDR3 contains 15 residues. In germline, CDR1 is MNHEY, CDR2 SVGAGI. The DNA for the CDR3 is TGTGCCAGCAGCCGGGACAGGGGGCAGGCCGGGGAGCTGTTTTTT. This translates into CASSRDRGQAGELFF.

J is TRBJ2-2 and V is TRBV10-1, with TRBD2 matching 8 bases. Trimming at V came to 7 bases and at J to 6 bases, leaving 4 bases not matched to a gene. Germline assignment: CDR1 WNHNN and CDR2 SYGVQD (reference sequence). The CDR3 has 13 residues. The CDR3 nucleotides read TGCGCCAGCACCGGGGGGGCAGCCGGGGAGCTGTTTTTT. Translation gives CASTGGAAGELFF.

V is TRBV2 and J is TRBJ2-2; TRBD2 aligns across 7 bases. Germline V gives CDR1 SNHLY, CDR2 FYNNEI. V lost 10 bases, J lost 6 bases, and 17 bases stayed unmatched. CDR3 length equals 16 residues. The CDR3 nucleotides are TGTGCCACTAGTTCACCCGGCGGGAGACGGGCCGGGGAGCTGTTTTTT. Amino acid sequence: CATSSPGGRRAGELFF. Together with reference TRBV2 and TRBJ2-2, the CDR3 gives the full variable domain: EPEVTQTPSHQVTQMGQEVILRCVPISNHLYFYWYRQILGQKVEFLVSFYNNEISEKSEIFDDQFSVERPDGSNFTLKIRSTKLEDSAMYFCATSSPGGRRAGELFFGEGSRLTVL.